The subject of this entry is one T cell receptor (beta chain). Germline assignment: CDR1 SGHTA and CDR2 FQGTGA. Unmatched junction bases numbered 5, after V lost 4 bases and J lost 4 bases. This CDR3 is built from 15 residues. The record originates from a study of immune characterization of retroperitoneal liposarcoma. MiXCR, applied by TCRdb to the PCR reads, yields one record per CDR3 protein. The sample contains roughly 3,000 distinct CDR3 sequences, roughly half of which appear only once. The sample taken for sequencing was tumor tissue. The chain is built from TRBV7-3 and TRBJ2-3; 10 bases map to TRBD2. The TCR comes from a male donor with retroperitoneal liposarcoma. CDR3 protein: CASSSLAGGSDTQYF. CDR3 in DNA: TGTGCCAGCAGCTCCTTAGCGGGAGGTTCAGATACGCAGTATTTT.